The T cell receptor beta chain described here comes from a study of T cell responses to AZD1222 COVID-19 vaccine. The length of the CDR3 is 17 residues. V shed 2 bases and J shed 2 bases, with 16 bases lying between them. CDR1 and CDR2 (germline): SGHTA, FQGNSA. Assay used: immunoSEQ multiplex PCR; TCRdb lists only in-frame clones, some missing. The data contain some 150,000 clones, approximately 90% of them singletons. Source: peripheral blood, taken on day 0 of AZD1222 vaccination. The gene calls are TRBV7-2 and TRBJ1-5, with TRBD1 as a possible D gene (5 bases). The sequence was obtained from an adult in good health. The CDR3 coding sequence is TGTGCCAGCAGCTTATCCCCCGGGGCAGCGCGCAATCAGCCCCAGCATTTT. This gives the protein CASSLSPGAARNQPQHF.